A single sample gave rise to the 5 T cell receptor beta chains below, sequenced in a study of T cell repertoires in cytomegalovirus infection. Using its own MiXCR run on the reads, TCRdb lists one record per CDR3 protein. The profile shows 450,000 to 650,000 distinct CDR3 sequences, roughly 43% of them singletons. The antigens for these receptors are not known. Sequenced material: cultured PBMCs, taken from culture after CMV antigen stimulation. These receptors were taken from a human donor in good health (CMV status not recorded). Some clones in this sample may be carry-over from other donors' samples.

The chain links TRBV5-1 to TRBJ2-1; 9 nucleotides line up with TRBD1. Germline CDR1 reads SGHRS; CDR2 reads YFSETQ. This CDR3 region has 17 residues. J gave up 2 bases and V 0 bases, and 6 bases lay outside the gene matches. The CDR3 protein is CASSLDVWDRAYNEQFF. The CDR3 DNA follows: TGCGCCAGCAGCTTGGATGTGTGGGACAGGGCCTACAATGAGCAGTTCTTC.

Only a few counts were recorded for this clonotype. The chain uses TRBV2 and TRBJ2-1, with 12 bases that match TRBD2. The CDR3 has 19 residues. Germline V gene lookup returns CDR1 SNHLY and CDR2 FYNNEI. V shed 6 bases, J shed 0 bases, and the junction held 12 bases outside the gene matches. The CDR3 region has the DNA TGTGCCAGCAGCCCCCTAGCGGGAGGGCTCGGAAGCTCCTACAATGAGCAGTTCTTC. Its protein product is CASSPLAGGLGSSYNEQFF.

This clonotype appeared a few times. CDR3 loop: CASAQSQSNQPQHF. The CDR3 region has the DNA TGTGCTAGTGCCCAGTCCCAGAGCAATCAGCCCCAGCATTTT. The rearrangement uses TRBV12-5 and TRBJ1-5; no clear D gene. Deletions cut 7 bases from V and 1 base from J, with 11 bases between. Germline V lookup: CDR1 LGHNT, CDR2 FRNRAP. There are 14 residues in the CDR3.

The rearrangement links TRBV4-3 to TRBJ1-6; D may be TRBD1 (5 bases). The V gene lost 4 bases and the J gene lost 8 bases, with 15 bases spanning the gap. There are 15 residues in the CDR3. Per germline, CDR1 LGHNA and CDR2 YSLEER. The CDR3: CASSLAGRGDSPLHF. CDR3 sequence (DNA): TGCGCCAGCAGCCTGGCGGGCCGAGGGGATTCACCCCTCCACTTT.

The J gene is TRBJ2-2, the V gene TRBV29-1, with 9 bases lining up with TRBD1. Germline values: CDR1 SQVTM, CDR2 ANQGSEA. The CDR3 covers 15 residues. V shed 5 bases and J 5 bases; nucleotides not matched to a gene: 9. The CDR3 nucleotides are TGCAGCGTTAAACCTCCCGGGACAGGGACCGGGGAGCTGTTTTTT. It encodes CSVKPPGTGTGELFF.